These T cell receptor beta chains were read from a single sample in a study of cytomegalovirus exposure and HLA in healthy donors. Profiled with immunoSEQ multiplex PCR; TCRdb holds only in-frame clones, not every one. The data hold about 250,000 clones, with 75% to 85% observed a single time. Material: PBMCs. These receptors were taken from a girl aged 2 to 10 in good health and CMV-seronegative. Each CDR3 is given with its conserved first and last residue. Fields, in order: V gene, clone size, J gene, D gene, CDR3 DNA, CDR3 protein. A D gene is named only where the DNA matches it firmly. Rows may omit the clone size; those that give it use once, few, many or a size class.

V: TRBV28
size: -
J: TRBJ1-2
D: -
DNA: TGTGCCAGCCTGGGGGGATCCAACTATGGCTACACCTTC
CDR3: CASLGGSNYGYTF

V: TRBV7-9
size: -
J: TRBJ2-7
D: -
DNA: TGTGCCAGCAGCTCTGGGATTAGCGGATACTACGAGCAGTACTTC
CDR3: CASSSGISGYYEQYF

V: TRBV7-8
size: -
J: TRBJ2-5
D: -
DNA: TGTGCCAGCAGCCCCGTAACAGGGAAAGAGACCCAGTACTTC
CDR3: CASSPVTGKETQYF

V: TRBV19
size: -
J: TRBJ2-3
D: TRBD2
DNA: TGTGCCAGTAGAACTAGCGGGGGGTCTAGCACAGATACGCAGTATTTT
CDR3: CASRTSGGSSTDTQYF

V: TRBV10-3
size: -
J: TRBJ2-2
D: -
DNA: TGTGCCATCCGTCCGGGGTCCGACACCGGGGAGCTGTTTTTT
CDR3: CAIRPGSDTGELFF

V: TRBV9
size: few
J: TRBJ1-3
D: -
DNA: TGTGCCAGCGGCCTAGGACACCCGATCAACGCCATATATTTT
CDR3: CASGLGHPINAIYF

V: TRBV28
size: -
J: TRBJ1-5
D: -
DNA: TGTGCCAGCAGGCCATGGGCCTATAGCAATCAGCCCCAGCATTTT
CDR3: CASRPWAYSNQPQHF

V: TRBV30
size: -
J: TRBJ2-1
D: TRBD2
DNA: TGTGCCTGGAGGAACCATAGCGGGGTTTTTAATGAGCAGTTCTTC
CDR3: CAWRNHSGVFNEQFF

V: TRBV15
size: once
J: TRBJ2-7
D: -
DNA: TGTGCCACCAGCATGGGGAGGCCCTCCTACGAGCAGTACTTC
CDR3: CATSMGRPSYEQYF

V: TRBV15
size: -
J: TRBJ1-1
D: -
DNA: TGTGCCACCAGCAGAGGGGGGACTAGCACTGAAGCTTTCTTT
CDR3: CATSRGGTSTEAFF

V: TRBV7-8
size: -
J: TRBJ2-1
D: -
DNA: TGTGCCAGCAGCTTAGCGGCTAGCGCGAGCTCCTACAATGAGCAGTTCTTC
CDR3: CASSLAASASSYNEQFF

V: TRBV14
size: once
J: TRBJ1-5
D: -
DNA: TGTGCCAGCAGCCAAGGTGAGGATCAGCCCCAGCATTTT
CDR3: CASSQGEDQPQHF

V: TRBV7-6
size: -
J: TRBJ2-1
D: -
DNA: TGTGCCAGCAGCTTATCCGGGGGGAGGGGGAATGAGCAGTTCTTC
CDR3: CASSLSGGRGNEQFF

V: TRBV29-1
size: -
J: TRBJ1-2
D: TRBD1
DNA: TGCAGCGCCACAGGGGGCGGAAAGAATGGCTACACCTTC
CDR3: CSATGGGKNGYTF

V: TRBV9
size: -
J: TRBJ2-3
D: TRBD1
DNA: TGTGCCGGAGCAAAAGGGACAGATTCCACAGATACGCAGTATTTT
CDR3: CAGAKGTDSTDTQYF